The TCR beta chain under discussion was sequenced for a study of T-cell reconstitution after alpha-beta-depleted transplantation in children (dated by TCRdb to the mid-2010s). As for the study more broadly: Using TCR repertoire profiling, the study quantitatively followed how T-cell immune reconstitution unfolded in children after TCRalphabeta/CD19-depleted allogeneic hematopoietic cell transplantation.

Clipping removes 0 bases from V and 5 bases from J, with 6 as the unmatched junction base count. Counted from cysteine to phenylalanine, this CDR3 has 15 amino acids. Only the CDR3 portion is preserved as DNA: 45 bases, with reading frame beginning at the first base. From the germline V gene, CDR1 is MGHDK and CDR2 is SYGVNS. The treatment or condition tag for this specimen amounts to: allogeneic hematopoietic cell transplantation with graft depleted of TCRalphabeta T cells and CD19 B cells. The transplant recipients were children given TCRalphabeta/CD19-depleted allogeneic hematopoietic cell grafts. Overall study outcomes, separate from this receptor: The apparently early alphabetaT-cell count recovery about two months after transplant was reportedly dependent on only several hundred rapidly expanded clones derived from non-depleted graft cells. Hyperexpanded clone frequencies declined over subsequent months; after one year, T-cell counts and TCRbeta diversity were mostly attributed to newly produced T cells. In some patients, the high TCRbeta diversity seen at day 60 was put down to recipient T cells and intrathymic progenitors that had survived conditioning.

This clonotype was counted ten times or more. Its antigen remains unidentified. Base qualities are missing; no much larger clone stands one base away. Libraries were prepared through PCR. Sequencing relied on an Illumina HiSeq 2500. TCR library preparation used molecular barcoding, with unique molecular identifiers applied to normalize quantification of the TCRbeta repertoire. TCRdb cleaned the public reads at Q25 with fastp, built clones with MiXCR and kept in-frame beta chains. Rows matching on CDR3 protein sequence are summarized as one entry with the most common DNA and genes. This sample lists 73,000 or so distinct CDR3 sequences; 4.9% were detected once. The ten most abundant clones make up around 18% of the sample.

This chain joins TRBV25-1 to TRBJ2-5; 7 bases in between match TRBD1. The sequence was obtained from a boy in the first two years of life who had a stem cell transplant for acute myeloid leukemia, so the T cells may come from the graft donor. This specimen consisted of PBMCs, mostly from graft donor cells, obtained 180 days after TCRalphabeta/CD19-depleted stem cell transplant. DNA sequence: TGTGCCAGCAGTGAATACGGCAGGGGGAAGGAGACCCAGTACTTC. Translation gives CASSEYGRGKETQYF.